This is a list of T cell receptor beta chains from one sample in a study of cytomegalovirus exposure and HLA in healthy donors. Measured with immunoSEQ multiplex PCR; TCRdb has only the in-frame clones, and not every one. The sample has some 250,000 clones; approximately 83% are singletons. Sequences were obtained from PBMCs. The receptor set was obtained from a woman aged 25 to 39 in good health and CMV-seropositive. CDR3s include the opening cysteine and the closing phenylalanine or tryptophan. D genes are given only for firm matches. A clone size is listed for some rows: how often the clone was seen (once, few, many), or a class if it is expanded.

j_call clone_size cdr3_length d_call v_call cdr3_nt cdr3_aa
TRBJ1-1 NA 14 NA TRBV5-1 TGCGCCAGCAGCTACCTTCCTCGGGACACTGAAGCTTTCTTT CASSYLPRDTEAFF
TRBJ1-3 few 15 NA TRBV6-1 TGTGCCAGCATTAAAACGGGGATCTCTGGAAACACCATATATTTT CASIKTGISGNTIYF
TRBJ1-2 NA 12 NA TRBV18 TGTGCCAGCTCACCGCTGACAGGAGGCTACACCTTC CASSPLTGGYTF
TRBJ1-1 NA 16 NA TRBV27 TGTGCCAGCAGTCTAAAAAAGGGGGGGATGAACACTGAAGCTTTCTTT CASSLKKGGMNTEAFF
TRBJ2-7 NA 11 NA TRBV7-9 TGTGCCAGCAGCCGAGGGTGGGCGAAGTACTTC CASSRGWAKYF
TRBJ1-2 NA 11 NA TRBV20-1 TGCAGTGCTATATATAACTATGGCTACACCTTC CSAIYNYGYTF
TRBJ1-5 NA 16 NA TRBV2 TGTGCCAGCAGTGTACGGACATCCTTCAGCAATCAGCCCCAGCATTTT CASSVRTSFSNQPQHF
TRBJ2-2 NA 15 TRBD2 TRBV2 TGTGCCAGCACTGCGGAGGCGGGGGGGGAAGGGGAGCTGTTTTTT CASTAEAGGEGELFF
TRBJ2-7 once 16 TRBD2 TRBV10-2 TGCGCCAGCTACGGACTAGCGGGAGCCACCGACTACGAGCAGTACTTC CASYGLAGATDYEQYF
TRBJ1-2 NA 14 NA TRBV27 TGTGCCAGCAGTTTATCCGGACTTGGCTATGGCTACACCTTC CASSLSGLGYGYTF
TRBJ2-1 NA 13 NA TRBV28 TGTGCCAGCAGTTTGGGGCTCTTCAATGAGCAGTTCTTC CASSLGLFNEQFF
TRBJ2-2 NA 12 NA TRBV5-4 TGTGCCAGCAGCCCATTAGCCGGGGAGCTGTTTTTT CASSPLAGELFF
TRBJ1-4 NA 14 NA TRBV19 TGTGCCAGTATGACAGGTTGGGGGTCTGAAAAACTGTTTTTT CASMTGWGSEKLFF
TRBJ1-2 NA 15 TRBD1 TRBV19 TGTGCCAGTAGTTACGACAGGGAGAAGAACTATGGCTACACCTTC CASSYDREKNYGYTF
TRBJ1-5 NA 13 TRBD1 TRBV25-1 TGTGCCAGCGGGACAGCAAGCAATCAGCCCCAGCATTTT CASGTASNQPQHF
TRBJ1-1 NA 15 NA TRBV28 TGTGCCAGCAGTATGACAGGCCGCTTGAACACTGAAGCTTTCTTT CASSMTGRLNTEAFF
TRBJ2-7 NA 14 TRBD2 TRBV6-5 TGTGCCAGCACCCAACTAGCGGGGGCCTACGAGCAGTACTTC CASTQLAGAYEQYF
TRBJ2-5 NA 16 TRBD2 TRBV9 TGTGCCAGCAGCGTAGCGGCTAGCGGAACCCAAGAGACCCAGTACTTC CASSVAASGTQETQYF
TRBJ2-2 few 15 TRBD1 TRBV5-4 TGTGCCAGCAGCCGTCGACAGGGTACCACCGGGGAGCTGTTTTTT CASSRRQGTTGELFF
TRBJ2-3 NA 13 NA TRBV7-2 TGTGCCAGCAGTCTACAGGGAGCAGATACGCAGTATTTT CASSLQGADTQYF
TRBJ2-1 once 14 NA TRBV6-1 TGTGCCAGCAGTGAAAACGGCAGGGTCAATGAGCAGTTCTTC CASSENGRVNEQFF
TRBJ1-1 NA 11 NA TRBV5-1 TGCGCCAGCAGAGACGGACACGGGGCTTTCTTT CASRDGHGAFF
TRBJ1-2 once 12 TRBD1 TRBV2 TGTGCCAGCAGTAACAGGGGGCGCGGCTACACCTTC CASSNRGRGYTF